This entry lists 13 T cell receptor beta chains sequenced from one sample in a study of cytomegalovirus exposure and HLA in healthy donors. This PCR relied on a set of 60 Vbeta primers and 13 Jbeta primers. Sequencing was performed with immunoSEQ multiplex PCR; in TCRdb, only in-frame clones are kept and a portion is missing. The data contain about 110,000 clones, less than 90% of them singletons. Material: PBMCs. These receptor sequences come from a man in his forties or fifties in good health and CMV-seronegative.

This clone came up once. The chain has TRBV9 and TRBJ1-1, with 8 positions matching TRBD1. The CDR3 runs to 15 residues. With 2 bases clipped from V and 4 bases from J, the junction kept 7 bases outside the gene matches. Germline CDR1 is SGDLS and CDR2 is YYNGEE. As DNA, the CDR3 is TGTGCCAGCAGCGTGGACCCCCAGGGGGCCACTGAAGCTTTCTTT. Its translation: CASSVDPQGATEAFF.

The V gene is TRBV27, the J gene TRBJ2-3, with D maybe TRBD2 (5 bases). Deletions cut 5 bases from V and 2 bases from J, with 14 bases between. Per germline, CDR1 MNHEY and CDR2 SMNVEV (reference sequence). The CDR3 is made up of 15 amino acids. The CDR3, as DNA: TGTGCCAGCAGTCGGACTTTTTCAGTCACAGATACGCAGTATTTT. Protein product: CASSRTFSVTDTQYF.

The V call is TRBV2, the J call TRBJ2-2, with 7 bases matching TRBD1. There are 13 residues in the CDR3. The V gene end was trimmed by 9 bases and the J gene end by 3 bases; junction bases not matched to a gene: 4. CDR1 and CDR2 (germline): SNHLY, FYNNEI. The CDR3 DNA reads TGTGCCAGTAGGGACAGACACACCGGGGAGCTGTTTTTT. It specifies CASRDRHTGELFF. The whole variable domain, filled in from reference TRBV2 and TRBJ2-2, reads EPEVTQTPSHQVTQMGQEVILRCVPISNHLYFYWYRQILGQKVEFLVSFYNNEISEKSEIFDDQFSVERPDGSNFTLKIRSTKLEDSAMYFCASRDRHTGELFFGEGSRLTVL.

The chain is built from TRBV6-1 and TRBJ2-7; 10 bases map to TRBD2. V shed 3 bases and J 10 bases; nucleotides not matched to a gene: 6. The germline V gene has CDR1 MNHNS and CDR2 SASEGT. CDR3 length: 13 residues. The CDR3 region has the DNA TGTGCCAGCAGTGATTCGCTAGCGGGGGTTCAGTACTTC. Its protein product is CASSDSLAGVQYF.

The genes are TRBV5-1 and TRBJ2-7; a weak D match, TRBD1 (5 bases). From germline, CDR1 is SGHRS and CDR2 YFSETQ. The CDR3 has 13 amino acids. V was trimmed by 4 bases and J by 1 base, leaving 9 bases between them. The CDR3 DNA reads TGCGCCAGCAGCACGACAGTTTCCTACGAGCAGTACTTC. This codes for CASSTTVSYEQYF.

CDR3 amino acids: CASSVGGGTGADQPQHF. The CDR3 DNA reads as TGTGCCAGCAGCGTAGGGGGGGGTACTGGTGCGGATCAGCCCCAGCATTTT. The chain joins TRBV9 to TRBJ1-5, with a weak D call TRBD1 (5 bases). The CDR3 covers 17 residues. V was shortened by 0 bases and J by 5 bases, with 18 bases between the two germline ends. From germline, CDR1 is SGDLS and CDR2 YYNGEE.

The chain employs TRBV28 and TRBJ1-3; TRBD1 is a possible D gene (5 bases). This CDR3 has 14 residues. Germline V CDR1 and CDR2: MDHEN, SYDVKM. Trimming cost V 5 bases and J 3 bases, with 11 bases left between them. CDR3 sequence reads: CASSLGGDGNTIYF. CDR3 DNA sequence: TGTGCCAGCAGTCTCGGGGGGGATGGAAACACCATATATTTT.

V is TRBV7-2 and J is TRBJ1-6; TRBD1 matches 11 bases. Unmatched junction bases numbered 15, after V lost 5 bases and J lost 9 bases. Germline CDR1 is SGHTA and CDR2 is FQGNSA. CDR3 length: 18 residues. This chain's CDR3 is CASSPGQGARVGGSPLHF. The DNA for the CDR3 is TGTGCCAGCAGCCCTGGACAGGGGGCGCGGGTGGGTGGTTCACCCCTCCACTTT.

The chain couples TRBV29-1 to TRBJ2-1; D call uncertain. CDR1 SQVTM and CDR2 ANQGSEA come from the germline V gene. With 1 base removed from V and 1 base from J, the gap between germline ends came to 8 bases. This CDR3 is 14 amino acids long. CDR3 nucleotides: TGCAGCGTTGAAGCCACGGGTTCCTACAATGAGCAGTTCTTC. Translation: CSVEATGSYNEQFF.

The chain recombines TRBV5-1 with TRBJ2-7, with D tentatively TRBD1 (5 bases). Trimming removed 4 bases at V and 0 bases at J, with 14 bases between. This CDR3 has 15 amino acids. Germline V gives CDR1 SGHRS, CDR2 YFSETQ. CDR3 bases: TGCGCCAGCAGCACAGACAGCCCGAGCTCCTACGAGCAGTACTTC. Protein: CASSTDSPSSYEQYF.

The J gene is TRBJ2-1, the V gene TRBV2; 10 nucleotides match TRBD2. The CDR3 length is 15 residues. Germline V gives CDR1 SNHLY, CDR2 FYNNEI. Trimming cost V 7 bases and J 3 bases; bases outside gene matches: 6. Here the CDR3 reads CASNERTSGYNEQFF. In DNA, the CDR3 is TGTGCCAGCAATGAGAGGACTAGCGGCTACAATGAGCAGTTCTTC. The full variable domain, with the rest looked up from reference TRBV2 and TRBJ2-1, is EPEVTQTPSHQVTQMGQEVILRCVPISNHLYFYWYRQILGQKVEFLVSFYNNEISEKSEIFDDQFSVERPDGSNFTLKIRSTKLEDSAMYFCASNERTSGYNEQFFGPGTRLTVL.

This rearrangement joins TRBV11-1 to TRBJ2-3; perhaps TRBD1 as D (5 bases). The V and J ends lost 2 bases and 2 bases respectively, with 17 bases between them. Germline CDR1 is SGHAT and CDR2 is FQDESV (reference sequence). The CDR3 sequence is 17 residues long. CDR3 residues: CASSLFAKGKNTDTQYF. CDR3 DNA: TGTGCCAGCAGCTTATTCGCGAAGGGGAAGAACACAGATACGCAGTATTTT. Together with reference TRBV11-1 and TRBJ2-3, the CDR3 gives the full variable domain: EAEVAQSPRYKITEKSQAVAFWCDPISGHATLYWYRQILGQGPELLVQFQDESVVDDSQLPKDRFSAERLKGVDSTLKIQPAELGDSAMYLCASSLFAKGKNTDTQYFGPGTRLTVL.

The table lists this clone with a few counts. This chain joins TRBV5-5 and TRBJ2-1, with D possibly matching TRBD2 (6 bases). Trimming stripped 1 base from V and 0 bases from J, with 11 bases between. This CDR3 has 16 residues. Per germline, CDR1 SGHKS and CDR2 YYEKEE (reference sequence). The CDR3 loop is CASSLIGGNSYNEQFF. The CDR3 DNA sequence: TGTGCCAGCAGCTTGATCGGCGGGAACTCCTACAATGAGCAGTTCTTC.